A selection of T cell receptor beta chains follows, all from one sample in a study of cytomegalovirus exposure and HLA in healthy donors. Sequencing was performed with immunoSEQ multiplex PCR; in TCRdb, only in-frame clones are kept and a portion is missing. The listing records about 210,000 clones. The specimen was PBMCs. The origin of the receptors is a woman aged 25 to 39 in good health and CMV-seropositive. The CDR3 runs from the conserved cysteine through the conserved F or W. A D gene is named only where the DNA matches it firmly.

d_call,j_call,v_call,cdr3_length,cdr3_nt,cdr3_aa
NA,TRBJ2-1,TRBV7-2,15,TGTGCCAGCAGCTTATGGGCTCCCCCCTGGGATGAGCAGTTCTTC,CASSLWAPPWDEQFF
TRBD1,TRBJ2-5,TRBV2,13,TGTGCCAGCGGAAGGGGGCGGGAAGAGACCCAGTACTTC,CASGRGREETQYF
NA,TRBJ1-3,TRBV15,15,TGTGCCACCAGCTTTAGACAGGCCTCTGGAAACACCATATATTTT,CATSFRQASGNTIYF
TRBD1,TRBJ1-2,TRBV5-5,14,TGTGCCAGCAGCTTGGAGGCAGGGGGCTATGGCTACACCTTC,CASSLEAGGYGYTF
NA,TRBJ1-1,TRBV27,16,TGTGCCAGCAGTTTGATGTCGGGTGCTCGGGGGACTGAAGCTTTCTTT,CASSLMSGARGTEAFF
TRBD2,TRBJ2-7,TRBV11-3,15,TGTGCCAGCAGCTTAGGTGCGGGGGAATCCTACGAGCAGTACTTC,CASSLGAGESYEQYF
NA,TRBJ1-1,TRBV30,17,TGTGCCTGGAGTGAGCTTGGGGGCGGGCGGGCGAATACTGAAGCTTTCTTT,CAWSELGGGRANTEAFF
TRBD1,TRBJ1-2,TRBV4-2,14,TGTGCCAGCAGCCCACCTGGGACAGATGATGGCTACACCTTC,CASSPPGTDDGYTF
TRBD1,TRBJ1-2,TRBV5-4,13,TGTGCCAGCAGCTCCGACAGGGTTTTTGGCTACACCTTC,CASSSDRVFGYTF
TRBD2,TRBJ2-1,TRBV5-6,19,TGTGCCAGCAGCGGAACGACAGGGCGGGGACTAGCGGAATACAATGAGCAGTTCTTC,CASSGTTGRGLAEYNEQFF
TRBD1,TRBJ1-1,TRBV5-4,14,TGTGCCAGCAGCAGGACAGGGGGGAACACTGAAGCTTTCTTT,CASSRTGGNTEAFF
NA,TRBJ2-2,TRBV28,14,TGTGCCAGCAGTTTATTGGGGGGTACCGGGGAGCTGTTTTTT,CASSLLGGTGELFF
TRBD2,TRBJ2-2,TRBV27,15,TGTGCCAGCAGCCGCGCGGGAGTTTGGGGCGGGGAGCTGTTTTTT,CASSRAGVWGGELFF
TRBD1,TRBJ2-7,TRBV30,15,TGTGCCTGGAGTGTACCCGGGCAGGGGGCGTTCGAGCAGTACTTC,CAWSVPGQGAFEQYF
NA,TRBJ2-1,TRBV25-1,15,TGTGCCAGCAGTGAACCGACAGGTTCTTACAATGAGCAGTTCTTC,CASSEPTGSYNEQFF
NA,TRBJ1-1,TRBV19,13,TGTGCCAGTAGTAACAGGATGAACACTGAAGCTTTCTTT,CASSNRMNTEAFF
NA,TRBJ1-2,TRBV7-2,14,TGTGCCAGCAGCTTAGTGGCAGGGAATTATGGCTACACCTTC,CASSLVAGNYGYTF
TRBD1,TRBJ2-7,TRBV28,12,TGTGCCAGCAGTCGGGACAGAATCGCGCAGTACTTC,CASSRDRIAQYF
NA,TRBJ2-7,TRBV7-2,14,TGTGCCAGCAGCTTAGACGTCGGGATCTACGAGCAGTACTTC,CASSLDVGIYEQYF
NA,TRBJ1-1,TRBV10-1,17,TGCGCCAGCAGTGAGCAGGGGCCCGGACAATTCAACACTGAAGCTTTCTTT,CASSEQGPGQFNTEAFF
NA,TRBJ1-2,TRBV7-9,13,TGTGCCAGCAGCTCCGACAGTTATGATGGCTACACCTTC,CASSSDSYDGYTF
NA,TRBJ1-1,TRBV27,13,TGTGCCAGCACCAGTGGGGGGGGCACTGAAGCTTTCTTT,CASTSGGGTEAFF
NA,TRBJ2-7,TRBV10-2,15,TGCGCCAGCAGTGAGTTTGCCGCGGCACCCTACGAGCAGTACTTC,CASSEFAAAPYEQYF
TRBD2,TRBJ2-7,TRBV15,13,TGTGCCACCAGCAGAGATCGGGGGGGCGAGCAGTACTTC,CATSRDRGGEQYF
TRBD1,TRBJ1-2,TRBV6-5,14,TGTGCCAGCAGTTATGGACAGGGGGCTTTTGGCTACACCTTC,CASSYGQGAFGYTF
NA,TRBJ2-1,TRBV9,14,TGTGCCAGCAGCGCCGACAGTTCCTACAATGAGCAGTTCTTC,CASSADSSYNEQFF
TRBD2,TRBJ2-1,TRBV19,15,TGTGCCAGTAGTGGCGGGAGGTTACTGGGCAATGAGCAGTTCTTC,CASSGGRLLGNEQFF
TRBD1,TRBJ1-1,TRBV5-1,12,TGCGCCAGCAGCGAGGACAGGGCGGAAGCTTTCTTT,CASSEDRAEAFF
NA,TRBJ2-3,TRBV4-3,15,TGCGCCAGCAGCCAAGATATATTGGGGCCAGATACGCAGTATTTT,CASSQDILGPDTQYF
NA,TRBJ2-7,TRBV28,14,TGTGCCAGCAGACCACAGGGTGGTGGAGATCAGCAGTACTTC,CASRPQGGGDQQYF
TRBD1,TRBJ2-7,TRBV7-9,12,TGTGCCACAACAGGGGACCTCTACGAGCAGTACTTC,CATTGDLYEQYF
NA,TRBJ2-1,TRBV29-1,12,TGCAGCGTTGGCGAGGACTACAATGAGCAGTTCTTC,CSVGEDYNEQFF
TRBD1,TRBJ1-1,TRBV6-5,14,TGTGCCAGCAGTTGGGGGACAGCAGACACTGAAGCTTTCTTT,CASSWGTADTEAFF
NA,TRBJ1-2,TRBV27,17,TGTGCCAGCAGTTTAGAGGGAAACAGCGCTTCCCTTTATGGCTACACCTTC,CASSLEGNSASLYGYTF
NA,TRBJ2-5,TRBV14,16,TGTGCCAGCAGCCCTCTGGGTGGGGGCAGCCAAGAGACCCAGTACTTC,CASSPLGGGSQETQYF
NA,TRBJ1-2,TRBV14,17,TGTGCCAGCAGCCAGAAGAAAGGGGCAGGAGGGTGGGGTGGCTACACCTTC,CASSQKKGAGGWGGYTF
TRBD2,TRBJ2-7,TRBV2,16,TGTGCCAGCCAGAGCCCCGGACTAGCGGGATCCTACGAGCAGTACTTC,CASQSPGLAGSYEQYF
NA,TRBJ2-2,TRBV6-1,15,TGTGCCAGCAGGAGGCCGGGAACTAACACCGGGGAGCTGTTTTTT,CASRRPGTNTGELFF
NA,TRBJ2-7,TRBV5-6,16,TGTGCCAGCAGCCGGAGAGGGGGTTCCACCTACTACGAGCAGTACTTC,CASSRRGGSTYYEQYF
TRBD2,TRBJ2-7,TRBV5-1,15,TGCGCCAGCAGCTTGTTTCTAGCGGGGGGCTCCGAGCAGTACTTC,CASSLFLAGGSEQYF
NA,TRBJ1-5,TRBV6-5,13,TGTGCCAGCAGTTACAGTAGCGGTCAGCCCCAGCATTTT,CASSYSSGQPQHF
NA,TRBJ1-5,TRBV5-1,14,TGCGCCAGCAGCTTGGTTACAGGGAATCAGCCCCAGCATTTT,CASSLVTGNQPQHF
NA,TRBJ2-2,TRBV7-8,16,TGTGCCAGCAGTCCACGCGCCCTCTCCAACACCGGGGAGCTGTTTTTT,CASSPRALSNTGELFF
NA,TRBJ2-7,TRBV5-1,15,TGCGCCAGCAGCTTGGTGCAGGCAAGCTCCTACGAGCAGTACTTC,CASSLVQASSYEQYF
TRBD1,TRBJ1-6,TRBV12-5,16,TGTGCTAGTGGTTCCCGGACAGGCTCCTATAATTCACCCCTCCACTTT,CASGSRTGSYNSPLHF
NA,TRBJ1-3,TRBV7-9,15,TGTGCCAGCAGCCCGGACAGCCGCTCTGGAAACACCATATATTTT,CASSPDSRSGNTIYF
NA,TRBJ2-2,TRBV28,15,TGTGCCAGCAGTTTAGATGAAATTACGCGGGGGGAGCTGTTTTTT,CASSLDEITRGELFF
TRBD2,TRBJ2-1,TRBV5-1,16,TGCGCCAGCAGCTTGGCCGGGACTAGAGATTACAATGAGCAGTTCTTC,CASSLAGTRDYNEQFF
NA,TRBJ1-4,TRBV4-2,12,TGTGCCAGCACGTCAGGAGGAGAAAAACTGTTTTTT,CASTSGGEKLFF
NA,TRBJ1-2,TRBV19,15,TGTGCCAGTAGTATGTGGGGCAGGCCCCCCGGTGGCTACACCTTC,CASSMWGRPPGGYTF
NA,TRBJ2-2,TRBV18,16,TGTGCCAGCTCACCACCTATGCATGGGGGGACCGGGGAGCTGTTTTTT,CASSPPMHGGTGELFF
TRBD1,TRBJ2-5,TRBV5-1,15,TGCGCCAGCAATCCGACAGGGGGCGCTTTGGAGACCCAGTACTTC,CASNPTGGALETQYF
TRBD1,TRBJ2-3,TRBV7-9,14,TGTGCCAGCAGCTTAGGACAGGGGGCAGATACGCAGTATTTT,CASSLGQGADTQYF
TRBD1,TRBJ2-7,TRBV9,14,TGTGCCAGCAGCCCCCGGGACAGGGGTGGCGAGCAGTACTTC,CASSPRDRGGEQYF
NA,TRBJ1-2,TRBV2,14,TGTGCCAGCCCACAAGAAGGGAGCGCCTATGGCTACACCTTC,CASPQEGSAYGYTF
TRBD2,TRBJ2-1,TRBV19,15,TGTGCCAGTAGTATTCCCGGGAGGGCCTACAATGAGCAGTTCTTC,CASSIPGRAYNEQFF
NA,TRBJ1-4,TRBV13,13,TGTGCCAGCAGCATCAAAAGGGGGGAAAAACTGTTTTTT,CASSIKRGEKLFF
TRBD2,TRBJ2-2,TRBV5-1,16,TGCGCCAGCAGCTTAACCCTAGCGGGGGGCACCGGGGAGCTGTTTTTT,CASSLTLAGGTGELFF
TRBD2,TRBJ2-1,TRBV7-2,14,TGTGCCAGCAGCTATCGACTAGCGAAAAATGAGCAGTTCTTC,CASSYRLAKNEQFF